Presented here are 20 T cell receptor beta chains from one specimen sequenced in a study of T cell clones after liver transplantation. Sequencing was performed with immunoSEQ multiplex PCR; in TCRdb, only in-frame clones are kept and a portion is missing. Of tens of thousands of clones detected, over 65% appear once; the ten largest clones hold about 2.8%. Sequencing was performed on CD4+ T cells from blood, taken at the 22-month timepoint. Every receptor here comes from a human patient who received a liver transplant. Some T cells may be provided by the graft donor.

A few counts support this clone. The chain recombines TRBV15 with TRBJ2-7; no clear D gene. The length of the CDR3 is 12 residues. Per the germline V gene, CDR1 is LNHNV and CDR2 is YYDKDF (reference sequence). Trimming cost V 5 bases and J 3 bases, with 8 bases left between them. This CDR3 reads CATSASIYEQYF. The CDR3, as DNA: TGTGCCACCAGCGCCTCGATCTACGAGCAGTACTTC.

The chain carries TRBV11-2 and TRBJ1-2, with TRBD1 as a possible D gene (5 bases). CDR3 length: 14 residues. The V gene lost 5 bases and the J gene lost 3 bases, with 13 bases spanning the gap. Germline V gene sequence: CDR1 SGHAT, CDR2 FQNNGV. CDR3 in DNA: TGTGCCAGCAGCGTCTCAGGGTTCGACTATGGCTACACCTTC. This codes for CASSVSGFDYGYTF.

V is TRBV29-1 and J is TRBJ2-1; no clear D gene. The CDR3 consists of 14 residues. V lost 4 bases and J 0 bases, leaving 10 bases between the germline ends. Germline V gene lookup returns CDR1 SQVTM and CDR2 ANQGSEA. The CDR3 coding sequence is TGCAGCGTTGTGGAAAATAGCTCCTACAATGAGCAGTTCTTC. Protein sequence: CSVVENSSYNEQFF.

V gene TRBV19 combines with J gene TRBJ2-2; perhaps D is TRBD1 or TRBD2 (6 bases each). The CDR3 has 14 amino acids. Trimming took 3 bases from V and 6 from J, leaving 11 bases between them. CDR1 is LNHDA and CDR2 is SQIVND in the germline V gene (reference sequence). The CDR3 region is CASSIERGAGELFF. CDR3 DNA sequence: TGTGCCAGTAGTATTGAGAGGGGGGCCGGGGAGCTGTTTTTT.

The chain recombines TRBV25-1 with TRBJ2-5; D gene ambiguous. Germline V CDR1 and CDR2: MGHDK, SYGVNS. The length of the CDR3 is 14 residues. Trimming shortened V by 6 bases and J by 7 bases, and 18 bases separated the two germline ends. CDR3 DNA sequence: TGTGCCAGCAGCCCCGTAAGGGCCTCCGGGACCCAGTACTTC. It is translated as CASSPVRASGTQYF.

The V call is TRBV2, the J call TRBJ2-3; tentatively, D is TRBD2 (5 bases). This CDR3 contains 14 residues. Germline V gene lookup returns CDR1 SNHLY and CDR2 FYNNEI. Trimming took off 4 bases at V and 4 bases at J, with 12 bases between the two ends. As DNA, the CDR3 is TGTGCCAGCAGTGGGGCTAGCCGTTCAGATACGCAGTATTTT. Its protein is CASSGASRSDTQYF.

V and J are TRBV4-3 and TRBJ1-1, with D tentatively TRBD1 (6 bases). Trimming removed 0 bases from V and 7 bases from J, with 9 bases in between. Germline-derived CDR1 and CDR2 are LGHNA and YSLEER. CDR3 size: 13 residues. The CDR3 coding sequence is TGCGCCAGCAGCCAAGAAAGGGACATTGAAGCTTTCTTT. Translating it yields CASSQERDIEAFF.

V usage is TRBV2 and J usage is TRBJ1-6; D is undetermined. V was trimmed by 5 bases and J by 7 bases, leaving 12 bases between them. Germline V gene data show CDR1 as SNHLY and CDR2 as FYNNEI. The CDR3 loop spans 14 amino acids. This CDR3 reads CASSFQEGNSPLHF. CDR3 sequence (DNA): TGTGCCAGCAGTTTTCAGGAGGGAAATTCACCCCTCCACTTT.

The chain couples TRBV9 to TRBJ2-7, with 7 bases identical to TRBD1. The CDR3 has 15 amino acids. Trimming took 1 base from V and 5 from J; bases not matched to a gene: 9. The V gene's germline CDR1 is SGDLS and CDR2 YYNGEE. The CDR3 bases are TGTGCCAGCAGCGTATCCACAGGGGCGAGAGACGAGCAGTACTTC. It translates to CASSVSTGARDEQYF.

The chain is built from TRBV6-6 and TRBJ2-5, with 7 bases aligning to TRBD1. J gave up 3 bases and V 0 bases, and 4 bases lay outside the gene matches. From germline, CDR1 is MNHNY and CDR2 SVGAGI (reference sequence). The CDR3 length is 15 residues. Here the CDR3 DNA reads TGTGCCAGCAGTTACTCGAGACAGGGTGAAGAGACCCAGTACTTC. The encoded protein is CASSYSRQGEETQYF.

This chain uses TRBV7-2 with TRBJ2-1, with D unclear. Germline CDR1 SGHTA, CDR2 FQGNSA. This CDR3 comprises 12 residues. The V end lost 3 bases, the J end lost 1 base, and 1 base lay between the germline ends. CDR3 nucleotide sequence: TGTGCCAGCAGCTTTTCCTACAATGAGCAGTTCTTC. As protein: CASSFSYNEQFF.

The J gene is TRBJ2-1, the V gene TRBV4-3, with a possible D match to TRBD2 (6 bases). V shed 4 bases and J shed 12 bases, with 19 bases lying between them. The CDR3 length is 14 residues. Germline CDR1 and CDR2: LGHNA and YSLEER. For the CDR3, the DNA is TGCGCCAGCAGCCCCTTGGGGCGGGGTGGGAGGCAGTTCTTC. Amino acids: CASSPLGRGGRQFF.

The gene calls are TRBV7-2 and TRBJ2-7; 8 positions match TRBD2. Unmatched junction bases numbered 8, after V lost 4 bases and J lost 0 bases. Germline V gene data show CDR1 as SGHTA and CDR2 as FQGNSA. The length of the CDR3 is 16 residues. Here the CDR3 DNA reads TGTGCCAGCAGCTCCGCAGCGGGGACTAGCTCCTACGAGCAGTACTTC. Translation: CASSSAAGTSSYEQYF.

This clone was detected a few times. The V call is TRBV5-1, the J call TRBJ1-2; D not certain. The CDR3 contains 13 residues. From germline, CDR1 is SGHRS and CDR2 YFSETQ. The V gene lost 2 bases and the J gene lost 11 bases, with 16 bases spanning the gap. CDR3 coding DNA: TGCGCCAGCAGCTTTAGGGTCCCTCCTGAGTACACCTTC. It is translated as CASSFRVPPEYTF.

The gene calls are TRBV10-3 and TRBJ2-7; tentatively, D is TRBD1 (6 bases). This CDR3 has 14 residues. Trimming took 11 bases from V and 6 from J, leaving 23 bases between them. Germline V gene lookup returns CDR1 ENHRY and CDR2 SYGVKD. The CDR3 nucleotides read TGTGCCGTTCAACAGGGAATGTGGGTTAGCGAGCAGTACTTC. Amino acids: CAVQQGMWVSEQYF.

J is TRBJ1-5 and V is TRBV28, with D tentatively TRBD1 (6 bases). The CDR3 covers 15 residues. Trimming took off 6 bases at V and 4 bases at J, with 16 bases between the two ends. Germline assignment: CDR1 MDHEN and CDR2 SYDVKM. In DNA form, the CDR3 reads TGTGCCAGCAGGTTTGGGGGCCAACCGAATCAGCCCCAGCATTTT. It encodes CASRFGGQPNQPQHF.

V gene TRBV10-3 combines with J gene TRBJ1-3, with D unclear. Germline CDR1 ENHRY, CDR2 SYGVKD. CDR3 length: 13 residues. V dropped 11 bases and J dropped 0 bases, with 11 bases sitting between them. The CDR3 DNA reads TGTGCCGTAGCTAAGTCCTCTGGAAACACCATATATTTT. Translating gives CAVAKSSGNTIYF.

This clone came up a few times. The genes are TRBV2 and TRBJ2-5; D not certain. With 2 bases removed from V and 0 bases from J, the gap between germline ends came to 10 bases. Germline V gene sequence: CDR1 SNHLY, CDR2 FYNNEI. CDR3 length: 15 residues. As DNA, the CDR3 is TGTGCCAGCAGTGAACAACGGCAGTACCAAGAGACCCAGTACTTC. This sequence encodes CASSEQRQYQETQYF.

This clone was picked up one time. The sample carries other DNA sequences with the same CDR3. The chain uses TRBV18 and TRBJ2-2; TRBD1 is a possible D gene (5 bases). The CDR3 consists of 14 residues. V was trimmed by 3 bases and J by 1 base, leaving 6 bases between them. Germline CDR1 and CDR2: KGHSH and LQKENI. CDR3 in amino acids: CASSPDRNTGELFF. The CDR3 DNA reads TGTGCCAGCTCACCCGACAGGAACACCGGGGAGCTGTTTTTT.

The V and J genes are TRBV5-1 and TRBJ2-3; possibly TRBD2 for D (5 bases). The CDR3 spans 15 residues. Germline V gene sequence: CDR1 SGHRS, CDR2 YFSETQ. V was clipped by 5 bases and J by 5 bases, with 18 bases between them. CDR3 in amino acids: CASRPEINREDTQYF. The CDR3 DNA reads TGCGCCAGCAGACCAGAAATCAACCGGGAAGATACGCAGTATTTT.